This T cell receptor (beta chain) was captured by sequencing in a study of cytomegalovirus exposure and HLA in healthy donors. Study-level results: Specificity of three CMV-associated chains for CMV antigens was verified in vitro. The tendency of first-cohort TCR clusters to co-occur in the 110 or so validation repertoires emerged from a later analysis.

On this clone itself: Its antigen is as yet unknown.

Profiled with immunoSEQ multiplex PCR; TCRdb holds only in-frame clones, not every one. This sample has about 140,000 clones, with around 90% found just once. This CDR3 is 14 amino acids long. V shed 7 bases and J shed 2 bases, with 13 bases lying between them. Germline CDR1 reads LNHDA; CDR2 reads SQIVND (reference sequence). The V call is TRBV19, the J call TRBJ2-3, with a possible D match to TRBD2 (5 bases). This clonotype was sampled from a man between 18 and 29 years old in good health and CMV-seropositive. The sample was PBMCs. CDR3: CASKASRYTDTQYF. CDR3 DNA sequence: TGTGCCAGTAAGGCTAGCAGATACACAGATACGCAGTATTTT.